Following are 30 T cell receptor beta chains from one sample sequenced in a study of blood T cells in healthy people across ages. The authors ran a second PCR of roughly 7 to 11 cycles using a sample-barcoded 5' primer and a J-beta primer mix. TCRdb re-derived calls from the 5' RACE reads in MiXCR, one entry per CDR3 protein. Among about 1.1 million distinct CDR3 sequences, under 40% were seen once, and the ten largest hold 13%. Sequencing was performed on blood. These receptors came from a man aged 18-30 years in good health.

This clonotype was detected a few times. The genes are TRBV21-1 and TRBJ2-3. TRBV21-1 is assigned pseudogene status. CDR3 length equals 16 residues. The CDR3 DNA follows: TGTGCCAGCAGCAAAAAGGGTCGGGCATTTCGAGATACGCAGTATTTT. The encoded protein is CASSKKGRAFRDTQYF.

This clonotype turned up a few times. This rearrangement joins TRBV12-3 or TRBV12-4 to TRBJ1-2, with 7 bases identical to TRBD1. The CDR3 has 16 amino acids. V lost 3 bases and J lost 0; bases outside the gene matches: 7. Here the CDR3 DNA reads TGTGCCAGCAGTTTTAAACCGGGACAGTCTAACTATGGCTACACCTTC. Protein: CASSFKPGQSNYGYTF.

This clonotype was detected many times. The chain couples TRBV7-2 to TRBJ1-2; no clear D. V was clipped by 2 bases and J by 11 bases, with 12 bases between them. Germline loops: CDR1 SGHTA, CDR2 FQGNSA. This CDR3 contains 12 residues. The CDR3 coding sequence is TGTGCCAGCAGCTTACCGATCCCCTTGTACACCTTC. Translating it yields CASSLPIPLYTF.

This clonotype has more than one count but fewer than ten. V is TRBV20-1 and J is TRBJ2-3; 7 bases fit TRBD1. The junction had 11 bases not matched to a gene; V was cut back by 5 bases and J by 0 bases. CDR1 and CDR2 from the germline V gene are DFQATT and SNEGSKA (reference sequence). This CDR3 has 16 amino acids. CDR3 protein: CSALRGQIYSTDTQYF. CDR3 DNA: TGCAGTGCTCTGAGGGGGCAAATTTATAGCACAGATACGCAGTATTTT.

This clonotype came up once. The V and J genes are TRBV6-1 and TRBJ1-1; 8 bases fit TRBD1. CDR3 length: 17 residues. V dropped 5 bases and J dropped 1; count of bases not matched to a gene: 12. Germline CDR1 is MNHNS and CDR2 is SASEGT. The CDR3 bases are TGTGCCAGCAGTCCACGGAAGGGCGGGACAGGGAACACTGAAGCTTTCTTT. This gives the protein CASSPRKGGTGNTEAFF.

The chain combines TRBV4-2 with TRBJ2-5, with 10 bases identical to TRBD2. The V gene's germline CDR1 is LGHNA and CDR2 YNFKEQ. V lost 4 bases to trimming and J lost 1 base; unmatched junction nucleotides: 6. This CDR3 contains 16 residues. CDR3 in amino acids: CASSPGVAGGQETQYF. The CDR3, as DNA: TGTGCCAGCAGCCCCGGGGTAGCGGGGGGCCAAGAGACCCAGTACTTC.

This clonotype has more than one count but fewer than ten. This sequence joins TRBV10-3 and TRBJ2-1; D gene unclear. V gave up 3 bases and J gave up 5 bases, with 17 bases separating them. Germline lookup yields CDR1 ENHRY and CDR2 SYGVKD. This CDR3 is 16 amino acids long. The chain's CDR3 is CAISEVWPERNNEQFF. In DNA, the CDR3 is TGTGCCATCAGTGAAGTTTGGCCAGAACGAAACAATGAGCAGTTCTTC.

The chain recombines TRBV5-1 with TRBJ1-4; 8 positions match TRBD1. The J segment lost 0 bases and the V segment lost 5 bases, leaving 3 bases of the junction unmatched. This CDR3 is 15 amino acids long. Germline-derived CDR1 and CDR2 are SGHRS and YFSETQ. The CDR3 region is CASRTGVATNEKLFF. The CDR3 DNA is TGCGCCAGCAGGACAGGGGTTGCAACTAATGAAAAACTGTTTTTT.

This chain joins TRBV7-3 and TRBJ2-2; D is possibly TRBD2 (6 bases). This CDR3 contains 16 residues. V shed 5 bases and J shed 0 bases, with 13 bases lying between them. Germline V lookup: CDR1 SGHTA, CDR2 FQGTGA. DNA for the CDR3: TGTGCCAGCAGCCCCGCTAGCGCCACGAACACCGGGGAGCTGTTTTTT. Translated, it gives CASSPASATNTGELFF. Based on the CDR3 plus reference TRBV7-3 and TRBJ2-2, the full variable domain is GAGVSQTPSNKVTEKGKYVELRCDPISGHTALYWYRQSLGQGPEFLIYFQGTGAADDSGLPNDRFFAVRPEGSVSTLKIQRTERGDSAVYLCASSPASATNTGELFFGEGSRLTVL.

The chain uses TRBV25-1 and TRBJ1-2; possible D gene TRBD1, 5 bases. The CDR3 sequence is 12 residues long. Looked up from germline, CDR1 is MGHDK and CDR2 is SYGVNS. Between the trimmed V and J ends, which lost 5 bases and 10 bases, there was a span of 14 bases. This CDR3 is CASSRPGSDYTF. The CDR3 region has the DNA TGTGCCAGCAGTCGACCAGGGTCAGACTACACCTTC.

Only a few counts were recorded for this clonotype. This sequence joins TRBV5-1 and TRBJ2-1, with D perhaps matching TRBD1 (5 bases). CDR1 SGHRS and CDR2 YFSETQ come from the germline V gene. V lost 0 bases, J lost 5 bases, and 9 bases lay in between. The CDR3 covers 14 residues. This CDR3 reads CASSLAAGNNEQFF. DNA of the CDR3: TGCGCCAGCAGCTTGGCCGCAGGGAACAATGAGCAGTTCTTC.

This clonotype has only a few counts. This chain joins TRBV12-3 or TRBV12-4 and TRBJ2-1, with 10 bases matching TRBD2. The CDR3 runs 15 residues. The V and J ends lost 7 bases and 1 base, in that order; junction bases with no gene match: 4. This CDR3 is CASTISGGSYNEQFF. DNA of the CDR3: TGTGCCAGCACCATTAGCGGGGGGTCCTACAATGAGCAGTTCTTC.

This clonotype appeared a few times. The chain links TRBV7-2 to TRBJ1-2; possible D gene TRBD1, 5 bases. Per the germline V gene, CDR1 is SGHTA and CDR2 is FQGNSA. This CDR3 region has 18 residues. Trimming shortened V by 4 bases and J by 1 base, and 22 bases separated the two germline ends. Written as DNA, the CDR3 is TGTGCCAGCAGCTCCAAGACAGAGACCCAGATTCATAACTATGGCTACACCTTC. This translates into CASSSKTETQIHNYGYTF.

The V gene is TRBV20-1, the J gene TRBJ2-4; possibly TRBD2 for D (6 bases). Matching the DNA end better, TRBJ2-7 makes the J call doubtful. The CDR3 runs 13 residues. CDR1 and CDR2 from the germline V gene are DFQATT and SNEGSKA (reference sequence). The CDR3: CSGVFGSSNEQYF. CDR3 in DNA: TGCAGTGGCGTATTCGGGAGTAGCAACGAGCAGTACTTC.

V usage is TRBV6-1 and J usage is TRBJ2-3; 8 bases fit TRBD2. This CDR3 has 14 residues. Trimming took 9 bases from V and 8 from J; bases not matched to a gene: 13. Germline V gene lookup returns CDR1 MNHNS and CDR2 SASEGT. Here the CDR3 DNA reads TGTGCCAGTGGCGGCCGGACTAGCTATGGTACGCAGTATTTT. This gives the protein CASGGRTSYGTQYF.

The chain carries TRBV9 and TRBJ2-1; unclear D gene. The CDR3 covers 14 residues. V lost 4 bases and J lost 6, with 14 bases in between. Germline CDR1 is SGDLS and CDR2 is YYNGEE. The CDR3 nucleotides are TGTGCCAGCAGCTCTCGAGATATCGTCAATGAGCAGTTCTTC. Amino acid sequence: CASSSRDIVNEQFF.

The V gene is TRBV7-2, the J gene TRBJ1-5; TRBD1 aligns across 9 bases. The V gene's germline CDR1 is SGHTA and CDR2 FQGNSA. The CDR3 is made up of 15 amino acids. V shed 5 bases, J shed 7 bases, and the junction held 9 bases outside the gene matches. CDR3 sequence reads: CASSHTGTGIQPQHF. As DNA, the CDR3 is TGTGCCAGCAGCCACACCGGGACAGGGATCCAGCCCCAGCATTTT. The variable domain in full, completed from reference TRBV7-2 and TRBJ1-5, reads GAGVSQSPSNKVTEKGKDVELRCDPISGHTALYWYRQSLGQGLEFLIYFQGNSAPDKSGLPSDRFSAERTGGSVSTLTIQRTQQEDSAVYLCASSHTGTGIQPQHFGDGTRLSIL.

This clonotype appeared a few times. The rearrangement joins TRBV6-4 to TRBJ2-1, with unresolved D. The V gene's germline CDR1 is MRHNA and CDR2 SNTAGT. Deletions cut 3 bases from V and 0 bases from J, with 12 bases between. The CDR3 loop spans 16 amino acids. CDR3 region: CASSDSDGYSYNEQFF. For the CDR3, the DNA is TGTGCCAGCAGTGATTCCGACGGCTACTCCTACAATGAGCAGTTCTTC.

This clonotype showed up just a few times. The rearrangement links TRBV7-2 to TRBJ2-1, with 7 bases that match TRBD1. V lost 1 base, J lost 0 bases, and 3 bases stayed unmatched. The CDR3 runs 16 residues. Germline V gene data show CDR1 as SGHTA and CDR2 as FQGNSA. DNA of the CDR3: TGTGCCAGCAGCTTAGACGAGGGGGCCTCCTACAATGAGCAGTTCTTC. This translates into CASSLDEGASYNEQFF. Filled out from reference TRBV7-2 and TRBJ2-1, the complete variable domain reads GAGVSQSPSNKVTEKGKDVELRCDPISGHTALYWYRQSLGQGLEFLIYFQGNSAPDKSGLPSDRFSAERTGGSVSTLTIQRTQQEDSAVYLCASSLDEGASYNEQFFGPGTRLTVL.

The CDR3 spells CASSHGLSNTGELFF. The CDR3 DNA follows: TGTGCCAGCAGCCATGGACTTTCGAACACCGGGGAGCTGTTTTTT. The chain employs TRBV7-2 and TRBJ2-2, with D possibly matching TRBD2 (5 bases). The CDR3 length is 15 residues. V shed 5 bases and J shed 0 bases, with 10 bases lying between them. Germline CDR1 is SGHTA and CDR2 is FQGNSA.

This clonotype turned up a few times. The CDR3: CASSSLPTGQDEQFF. CDR3 DNA: TGTGCCAGCAGTTCCCTACCTACAGGGCAGGATGAGCAGTTCTTC. J is TRBJ2-1 and V is TRBV27, with D possibly matching TRBD1 (6 bases). Germline V lookup: CDR1 MNHEY, CDR2 SMNVEV (reference sequence). The V end lost 4 bases, the J end lost 8 bases, and 18 bases lay between the germline ends. The CDR3 sequence is 15 residues long.

J is TRBJ1-5 and V is TRBV5-5; D remains unclear. V was clipped by 1 base and J by 7 bases, with 9 bases between them. Germline V gene sequence: CDR1 SGHKS, CDR2 YYEKEE (reference sequence). The CDR3 is made up of 13 amino acids. CDR3 amino acids: CASSLMWEQPQHF. CDR3 nucleotide sequence: TGTGCCAGCAGCTTGATGTGGGAACAGCCCCAGCATTTT.

The rearrangement joins TRBV24-1 to TRBJ2-3; TRBD2 is a possible D gene (6 bases). Trimming cost V 5 bases and J 3 bases, with 8 bases left between them. Per germline, CDR1 KGHDR and CDR2 SFDVKD. CDR3 length equals 13 residues. The CDR3 region has the DNA TGTGCCACCAGTGTTCGGGGGACAGATACGCAGTATTTT. It is translated as CATSVRGTDTQYF.

With regard to this clonotype: A clone one base away is much larger, so this may be a read error. The chain carries TRBV20-1 and TRBJ2-7, with 9 bases lining up with TRBD2. CDR1 is DFQATT, CDR2 SNEGSKA, per germline (reference sequence). This CDR3 is 15 amino acids long. V trimming: 8 bases; J trimming: 7 bases; junction bases outside the gene matches: 18. The DNA for the CDR3 is TGCAGTACTTCTAGCGGGGCCACTTACTACAATGAGCAGTACTTC. Protein product: CSTSSGATYYNEQYF.

This clonotype was seen only once. The chain combines TRBV9 with TRBJ2-1, with TRBD1 matching over 9 bases. Germline V CDR1 and CDR2: SGDLS, YYNGEE. The CDR3 has 16 residues. The ends lost 3 bases at V and 0 bases at J; junction bases unmatched: 4. The CDR3 is CASSATGGSSYNEQFF. As DNA, the CDR3 is TGTGCCAGCAGCGCGACAGGGGGGAGCTCCTACAATGAGCAGTTCTTC.

This clonotype was seen a few times. CDR3 coding DNA: TGTGCCAGCAGCGTCAGGGACAGGGATGGCTACACCTTC. Translating it yields CASSVRDRDGYTF. The genes are TRBV9 and TRBJ1-2; TRBD1 aligns across 9 bases. The CDR3 length is 13 residues. After removal of 2 bases from V and 6 bases from J, the junction contained 2 bases not matched to a gene. In germline, CDR1 is SGDLS, CDR2 YYNGEE. Full variable domain (remainder filled in from reference TRBV9 and TRBJ1-2): DSGVTQTPKHLITATGQRVTLRCSPRSGDLSVYWYQQSLDQGLQFLIQYYNGEERAKGNILERFSAQQFPDLHSELNLSSLELGDSALYFCASSVRDRDGYTFGSGTRLTVV.

This clonotype was observed a few times. V and J are TRBV12-3 or TRBV12-4 and TRBJ2-5; weak D call: TRBD1 (5 bases). The CDR3 is made up of 14 amino acids. Deletions cut 5 bases from V and 2 bases from J, with 12 bases between. CDR3 DNA: TGTGCCAGCAGTCAGTCCAGGGTTCAAGAGACCCAGTACTTC. Its translation: CASSQSRVQETQYF.

This clonotype has at least ten counts. The rearrangement joins TRBV18 to TRBJ2-2, with TRBD2 as a possible D gene (6 bases). Germline-derived CDR1 and CDR2 are KGHSH and LQKENI. The CDR3 has 17 residues. V was shortened by 3 bases and J by 3 bases, with 17 bases between the two germline ends. The CDR3, as DNA: TGTGCCAGCTCACCTGAAGCCCCGGGACTGGACACCGGGGAGCTGTTTTTT. As protein: CASSPEAPGLDTGELFF.

The table lists this clonotype with many counts. V is TRBV7-9 and J is TRBJ2-5; no firm D call. V was pared by 2 bases and J by 3 bases, with 7 bases between. Per the germline V gene, CDR1 is SEHNR and CDR2 is FQNEAQ (reference sequence). This CDR3 is built from 13 residues. CDR3 bases: TGTGCCAGCAGCTTACTTCTAGAAGAGACCCAGTACTTC. Protein: CASSLLLEETQYF.

This clonotype turned up a few times. The J gene is TRBJ2-1, the V gene TRBV11-1; 13 bases fit TRBD2. This CDR3 comprises 21 residues. The germline V gene encodes CDR1 SGHAT and CDR2 FQDESV (reference sequence). V lost 4 bases, J lost 6 bases, and 21 bases stayed unmatched. The DNA of the CDR3 is TGTGCCAGCAGCTCCACTACCCAGACTAGCGGGGGGCCTTGGCTTCGCAATGAGCAGTTCTTC. This translates into CASSSTTQTSGGPWLRNEQFF.